A single T cell receptor (beta chain) is shown here with its context. Its antigen is still unknown. This specimen comes from a study of radiation and T cells in renal cell carcinoma. Time point meaning: blood 2 weeks post-SBRT. Treatment given: 15 Gy SBRT to primary tumor, nephrectomy 4 weeks later. The tumor was a clear cell renal cell carcinoma. Notes on the study in general: From baseline, blood top tumor clonotypes peaked at 2 weeks post-radiation. Pretreatment tumor biopsies were lacking, so baseline clonotypes are unknown.

The V gene end was trimmed by 1 base and the J gene end by 2 bases; junction bases not matched to a gene: 0. The CDR3 is made up of 15 amino acids. CDR1 and CDR2 from the germline V gene are LGHNA and YSLEER. Only in-frame clones appear in the TCRdb table, and some are missing; sequencing was by immunoSEQ multiplex PCR. The sample shows about 130,000 clones, about 81% of them seen only once. The gene calls are TRBV4-3 and TRBJ2-1; TRBD2 agrees at 9 bases. The material sequenced was blood, taken from a patient whose treatment included radiotherapy and nephrectomy. This sequence originates from a man in his fifties with renal cell carcinoma. The CDR3 bases are TGCGCCAGCAGCCAAGGACTAGCGGCCTACAATGAGCAGTTCTTC. It translates to CASSQGLAAYNEQFF.